The rows below give T cell receptor beta chains drawn from one sample of a study of follicular helper T cells after annual influenza vaccination. The table came from immunoSEQ multiplex PCR; TCRdb's copy has only in-frame clones and leaves some out. The sample contains around 5,600 clones, about 82% of which appear only once. Source: CXCR5- memory CD4+ T cells sorted from blood, taken on the day of influenza vaccination. The origin of the receptors is an adult who received the influenza vaccine. Each CDR3 is given with its conserved first and last residue. D genes are given only for firm matches. Clone size appears in some rows only: once, few, many, or a class for an expanded clone.

>TRBV7-2|NA|once|TRBJ1-5
TGTGCCAGCAGCTTAGAGACGTATTCCCAGCCCCAGCATTTT
CASSLETYSQPQHF
>TRBV9|TRBD1|NA|TRBJ2-1
TGTGCCAGCAGCGTAGAAGGGACAGGGAATGAGCAGTTCTTC
CASSVEGTGNEQFF
>TRBV5-1|TRBD2|NA|TRBJ2-3
TGCGCCAGCAGCTTGAGGCTAGCGGGGAGCACAGATACGCAGTATTTT
CASSLRLAGSTDTQYF
>TRBV21-1|NA|NA|TRBJ1-4
TGTGCCAGCAGTCCGGCTCCTAATGAAAAACTGTTTTTT
CASSPAPNEKLFF
>TRBV5-1|TRBD1|NA|TRBJ2-7
TGCGCCAGCAGCTTGGCCGGCAGCTATGGGGACAGCTCCTACGAGCAGTACTTC
CASSLAGSYGDSSYEQYF
>TRBV18|NA|NA|TRBJ2-7
TGTGCCAGCTCACCGCGGGTCCTCTACGAGCAGTACTTC
CASSPRVLYEQYF
>TRBV2|NA|NA|TRBJ1-2
TGTGCCAGCAGTGGAGGGTGGACTGGGGGCTACACCTTC
CASSGGWTGGYTF
>TRBV16|NA|once|TRBJ1-1
TGTGCCAGCAGCCAATCGGCATCAGGTTTGGGCACTGAAGCTTTCTTT
CASSQSASGLGTEAFF
>TRBV2|NA|once|TRBJ1-3
TGTGCCAGCAGTGACAGCCCTGGAAACACCATATATTTT
CASSDSPGNTIYF
>TRBV7-8|NA|NA|TRBJ1-1
TGTGCCAGCAGCTTAGTGGGGACTCTCGAAGCTTTCTTT
CASSLVGTLEAFF
>TRBV7-9|TRBD2|NA|TRBJ2-5
TGTGCCAGCAGCCACTTATCTGGGGGGGGAGAGACCCAGTACTTC
CASSHLSGGGETQYF
>TRBV30|TRBD1|NA|TRBJ1-2
TGTGCCTTGGACCAAAGGGACAGCTATGGCTACACCTTC
CALDQRDSYGYTF
>TRBV27|NA|NA|TRBJ2-5
TGTGCCAGCAGAGCCAGGTTACAAGAGACCCAGTACTTC
CASRARLQETQYF
>TRBV30|NA|NA|TRBJ2-3
TGTGCCTTCCACCTTGAAGATACGCAGTATTTT
CAFHLEDTQYF
>TRBV19|TRBD1|NA|TRBJ1-2
TGTGCCAGTAGAATCCCGGGACAGACTTCTAACTATGGCTACACCTTC
CASRIPGQTSNYGYTF
>TRBV5-1|NA|NA|TRBJ1-1
TGCGCCAGCAGCTTGTGGGAGAACACTGAAGCTTTCTTT
CASSLWENTEAFF
>TRBV6-5|NA|NA|TRBJ1-3
TGTGCCAGCACTACAGGGTACGGAAACACCATATATTTT
CASTTGYGNTIYF
>TRBV5-1|TRBD1|NA|TRBJ1-4
TGCGCCAGCAGCCCAGACAGGGGGCTAGAAAAACTGTTTTTT
CASSPDRGLEKLFF
>TRBV18|TRBD1|NA|TRBJ1-2
TGTGCCAGCTCACTACAGGGGGACTATGGCTACACCTTC
CASSLQGDYGYTF
>TRBV18|NA|NA|TRBJ2-5
TGTGCCAGTCAAACTTCACGAACGGAGACCCAGTACTTC
CASQTSRTETQYF
>TRBV19|NA|once|TRBJ1-2
TGTGCCAGTAGTACCTCCCCCACGTGGGGGGACTATGGCTACACCTTC
CASSTSPTWGDYGYTF
>TRBV20-1|NA|few|TRBJ2-7
TGCGGGTGCGGATCCCACTACGAGCAGTACTTC
CGCGSHYEQYF
>TRBV9|TRBD1|NA|TRBJ2-1
TGTGCCAGCAGCGTATGGACAGGGTTGGATGAGCAGTTCTTC
CASSVWTGLDEQFF
>TRBV19|NA|NA|TRBJ1-1
TGTGCCAGTAGTCAGACGGGACGGGCGAACACTGAAGCTTTCTTT
CASSQTGRANTEAFF
>TRBV28|NA|few|TRBJ1-5
TGTGCCAGCAGTTGGGTGGGGCTGAATCAGCCCCAGCATTTT
CASSWVGLNQPQHF
>TRBV6-5|NA|NA|TRBJ1-2
TGTGCCAGCAGTTACTCGGGGGGTGGCTATGGCTACACCTTC
CASSYSGGGYGYTF
>TRBV2|NA|once|TRBJ2-3
TGTGCCAGCAGTTCTACAGCGAGCACAGATACGCAGTATTTT
CASSSTASTDTQYF
>TRBV27|NA|NA|TRBJ2-1
TGTGCCAGCACAGTTTGGGGCTCCTACAATGAGCAGTTCTTC
CASTVWGSYNEQFF
>TRBV11-3|NA|few|TRBJ2-2
TGTGCCAGCAGCCTGACAGGGAGGTCCGGGGAGCTGTTTTTT
CASSLTGRSGELFF
>TRBV28|NA|NA|TRBJ1-2
TGTGCCAGCAGTTTAAGTCCAGGCCTCTATGGCTACACCTTC
CASSLSPGLYGYTF
>TRBV29-1|NA|NA|TRBJ1-1
TGCAGCGTGATGGGGGGCACTGAAGCTTTCTTT
CSVMGGTEAFF
>TRBV2|TRBD2|NA|TRBJ2-7
TGTGCCAGCAGTGGACGGACTAGCGGGTCCTACGAGCAGTACTTC
CASSGRTSGSYEQYF
>TRBV29-1|NA|NA|TRBJ1-1
TGCAGCGCTCGGGGGGACACTGAAGCTTTCTTT
CSARGDTEAFF
>TRBV5-1|NA|few|TRBJ1-5
TGCGCCAGCAGCTTGGGTAGAGATCAGCCCCAGCATTTT
CASSLGRDQPQHF
>TRBV15|NA|NA|TRBJ2-7
TGTGCCACCAGCAGAGAGCAGGGGCGGGCCGAGCAGTACTTC
CATSREQGRAEQYF
>TRBV29-1|TRBD1|NA|TRBJ2-1
TGCAGCTCAGGGGGCAATGAGCAGTTCTTC
CSSGGNEQFF
>TRBV6-1|NA|NA|TRBJ1-3
TGTGCCAGCATTCGGGCAGGGGGAAACACCATATATTTT
CASIRAGGNTIYF
>TRBV5-1|TRBD1|NA|TRBJ2-2
TGCGCCAGCAGCTTACAGGGGGGCGGCACCGGGGAGCTGTTTTTT
CASSLQGGGTGELFF
>TRBV5-4|NA|NA|TRBJ2-7
TGTGCCAGCAGCGGGGGTGGGGCGGATTCCTACGAGCAGTACTTC
CASSGGGADSYEQYF
>TRBV4-1|NA|NA|TRBJ2-6
TGCGCCAGCAGCCAAGCTTTACCGGGAAAGGCCGGGGCCAACGTCCTGACTTTC
CASSQALPGKAGANVLTF
>TRBV5-6|TRBD1|once|TRBJ2-7
TGTGCCAGCAGCTTCTATCGGACAGGGCCTGCCGGGGAGCAGTACTTC
CASSFYRTGPAGEQYF
>TRBV27|NA|NA|TRBJ1-1
TGTGCCAGCAGTCAACAGGGGAACACTGAAGCTTTCTTT
CASSQQGNTEAFF
>TRBV6-1|TRBD1|NA|TRBJ1-1
TGTGCCAGCACGTCCTATACAGGGGACACTGAAGCTTTCTTT
CASTSYTGDTEAFF
>TRBV4-1|NA|once|TRBJ2-7
TGCGCCAGCAGCCAAGAACCGACCTACGAGCAGTACTTC
CASSQEPTYEQYF
>TRBV6-6|NA|NA|TRBJ2-1
TGTGCCAGCAGTCCCTATAATGAGCAGTTCTTC
CASSPYNEQFF
>TRBV7-8|NA|few|TRBJ2-7
TGTGCCAGCAGTTTCAGGGGAGGCAACGAGCAGTACTTC
CASSFRGGNEQYF
>TRBV6-5|NA|NA|TRBJ1-3
TGTGCCAGCAGTTGGTCGGAGGGAAGAAACACCATATATTTT
CASSWSEGRNTIYF
>TRBV11-1|TRBD1|NA|TRBJ2-7
TGTGCCAGCAGCTTAGACAGGGGCTACGAGCAGTACTTC
CASSLDRGYEQYF
>TRBV6-1|NA|NA|TRBJ2-1
TGTGCCAGCAGTGAAACCCCCTACAATGAGCAGTTCTTC
CASSETPYNEQFF